This T cell receptor (beta chain) was retrieved from a study of blood T cell repertoires in COVID-19. About the study: Spain, Italy and the United States supplied samples that represented acute and convalescent COVID-19. The analysed material was cDNA or gDNA that came from T cells, B-cell-depleted T cells, or PBMCs.

In the study's own analysis: Amplified reference gene primers provided the basis for estimating nucleated cell counts. Repertoires were generated with immunoSEQ multiplex PCR, while TCRdb's copy carries only in-frame clones and drops some. V, J and clone size are taken as reported in that table, and D and trimming were inferred from the DNA itself. The sample carries tens of thousands of clones, 86% recorded once. Per the germline V gene, CDR1 is ENHRY and CDR2 is SYGVKD. V was trimmed by 1 base and J by 5 bases, leaving 12 bases between them. The CDR3 loop spans 14 amino acids. The sample consisted of peripheral blood. This receptor was identified in a human donor with active COVID-19. The donor label of this sample is uncertain. The gene calls are TRBV10-3 and TRBJ2-7; D is perhaps TRBD2 (7 bases). CDR3 DNA sequence: TGTGCCATCAGTGAGTGGGCGGGGGCGGACGAGCAGTACTTC. The encoded protein is CAISEWAGADEQYF.